Below, 15 T cell receptor beta chains from the same sample are listed, as sequenced in a study of graft-versus-host responses after intestinal transplantation. No antigen is known for these receptors. Data came from immunoSEQ multiplex PCR; TCRdb stores just in-frame clones and leaves some out. Here the sample spans 85,000 to 100,000 clones, roughly 88% being singletons. The source was unstimulated CD4+ T cells sorted from spleen or lymph node cells, collected before intestinal transplant. The receptor source for this set is a human donor who received an intestinal transplant.

The chain carries TRBV19 and TRBJ1-1; 10 bases are shared with TRBD1. CDR1 LNHDA and CDR2 SQIVND come from the germline V gene (reference sequence). The CDR3 has 13 amino acids. The ends lost 3 bases at V and 11 bases at J; junction bases unmatched: 6. Here the CDR3 DNA reads TGTGCCAGTAGTATCTGGACAGGGGGGTATGCTTTCTTT. Translation: CASSIWTGGYAFF.

The chain recombines TRBV5-4 with TRBJ1-2; 7 nucleotides line up with TRBD1. The CDR3 is 13 residues long. The junction had 0 bases not matched to a gene; V was cut back by 0 bases and J by 4 bases. Germline V gene lookup returns CDR1 SGHNT and CDR2 YYREEE (reference sequence). The CDR3 DNA reads TGTGCCAGCAGCTTGGCAGGGGGCTATGGCTACACCTTC. This sequence encodes CASSLAGGYGYTF.

The chain carries TRBV19 and TRBJ2-7; 8 positions match TRBD1. CDR1 is LNHDA and CDR2 is SQIVND in the germline V gene (reference sequence). The V segment lost 3 bases and the J segment 4 bases; nucleotides outside the gene matches: 8. This CDR3 spans 15 amino acids. The CDR3 reads CASSMSGTGLYEQYF. The CDR3 bases are TGTGCCAGTAGTATGTCCGGGACAGGATTATACGAGCAGTACTTC.

The rearrangement joins TRBV6-4 to TRBJ1-2, with D perhaps TRBD1 (5 bases). V was trimmed by 0 bases and J by 4 bases, leaving 9 bases between them. The V gene's germline CDR1 is MRHNA and CDR2 SNTAGT. The CDR3 spans 14 residues. CDR3 DNA sequence: TGTGCCAGCAGTGACTCTGGGCAGGGCTATGGCTACACCTTC. It encodes CASSDSGQGYGYTF.

CDR3 bases: TGTGCCAGCAGTGACTCAACCCCCGGGACAGGGGATCAACAGCCCCAGCATTTT. It is translated as CASSDSTPGTGDQQPQHF. V and J are TRBV6-4 and TRBJ1-5; 10 positions match TRBD1. Germline loops: CDR1 MRHNA, CDR2 SNTAGT. The CDR3 contains 18 residues. With 0 bases clipped from V and 7 bases from J, the junction kept 12 bases outside the gene matches.

This rearrangement joins TRBV9 to TRBJ2-3; D is perhaps TRBD2 (7 bases). The germline gives CDR1 SGDLS, CDR2 YYNGEE. CDR3 length: 15 residues. Trimming pared 0 bases from V and 4 bases from J, leaving 12 bases between. CDR3 loop: CASSVVGGPADTQYF. The CDR3 nucleotides read TGTGCCAGCAGCGTAGTGGGGGGGCCCGCAGATACGCAGTATTTT.

J is TRBJ2-3 and V is TRBV5-4, with 11 bases matching TRBD2. The V gene end was trimmed by 7 bases and the J gene end by 4 bases; junction bases not matched to a gene: 8. The CDR3 is 15 amino acids. Germline V gene lookup returns CDR1 SGHNT and CDR2 YYREEE (reference sequence). The CDR3 DNA is TGTGCCAGCCGAGTACTAGCGGGGGAAGCAGATACGCAGTATTTT. Protein: CASRVLAGEADTQYF. Combining the CDR3 with reference TRBV5-4 and TRBJ2-3 gives the whole variable domain ETGVTQSPTHLIKTRGQQVTLRCSSQSGHNTVSWYQQALGQGPQFIFQYYREEENGRGNFPPRFSGLQFPNYSSELNVNALELDDSALYLCASRVLAGEADTQYFGPGTRLTVL.

This clone has only a few counts. J is TRBJ1-2 and V is TRBV6-5, with TRBD1 identical over 7 bases. V lost 2 bases to trimming and J lost 4 bases; unmatched junction nucleotides: 7. The CDR3 runs to 15 residues. Per germline, CDR1 MNHEY and CDR2 SVGAGI. CDR3 residues: CASSYGRQGVYGYTF. The CDR3 DNA reads as TGTGCCAGCAGTTACGGCAGACAGGGAGTCTATGGCTACACCTTC.

The chain is built from TRBV6-1 and TRBJ2-1, with 10 bases matching TRBD1. Germline CDR1 and CDR2: MNHNS and SASEGT. The CDR3 is made up of 13 amino acids. J was trimmed by 6 bases and V by 4 bases; bases with no gene match: 0. The CDR3 DNA reads TGTGCCAGCAGTGGGACAGGGGGCAATGAGCAGTTCTTC. Translating gives CASSGTGGNEQFF.

This chain links TRBV19 with TRBJ1-2, with 7 bases matching TRBD1. The CDR3 consists of 13 residues. The V gene end was trimmed by 6 bases and the J gene end by 5 bases; junction bases not matched to a gene: 6. Germline V gene lookup returns CDR1 LNHDA and CDR2 SQIVND (reference sequence). This chain's CDR3 is CASRINRGYGYTF. CDR3 in DNA: TGTGCCAGTAGGATTAACAGGGGATATGGCTACACCTTC. The variable domain in full, with the rest retrieved from reference TRBV19 and TRBJ1-2, is DGGITQSPKYLFRKEGQNVTLSCEQNLNHDAMYWYRQDPGQGLRLIYYSQIVNDFQKGDIAEGYSVSREKKESFPLTVTSAQKNPTAFYLCASRINRGYGYTFGSGTRLTVV.

The rearrangement links TRBV27 to TRBJ2-3; D possibly corresponds to TRBD1 (5 bases). The germline V and J ends were trimmed by 0 bases and 7 bases, with 14 bases remaining between them. Germline CDR1 and CDR2: MNHEY and SMNVEV (reference sequence). The CDR3 is 15 amino acids. CDR3 amino acids: CASSLSPAGSYTQYF. DNA for the CDR3: TGTGCCAGCAGTTTATCCCCCGCAGGGTCCTATACGCAGTATTTT.

This rearrangement joins TRBV29-1 to TRBJ2-1, with 9 positions matching TRBD1. Trimming cost V 6 bases and J 10 bases; bases outside gene matches: 4. Germline V gene lookup returns CDR1 SQVTM and CDR2 ANQGSEA. CDR3 length: 11 residues. The CDR3 loop reads CSVGTGREQFF. The CDR3, as DNA: TGCAGCGTGGGGACAGGGCGGGAGCAGTTCTTC.

The V gene is TRBV18, the J gene TRBJ2-7, with D possibly matching TRBD2 (5 bases). Per the germline V gene, CDR1 is KGHSH and CDR2 is LQKENI. Trimming cost V 3 bases and J 6 bases, with 12 bases left between them. The CDR3 spans 13 residues. This CDR3 is CASSPPGSGEQYF. The CDR3 region has the DNA TGTGCCAGCTCACCCCCGGGGTCGGGCGAGCAGTACTTC. The variable domain in full, with the rest retrieved from reference TRBV18 and TRBJ2-7, is NAGVMQNPRHLVRRRGQEARLRCSPMKGHSHVYWYRQLPEEGLKFMVYLQKENIIDESGMPKERFSAEFPKEGPSILRIQQVVRGDSAAYFCASSPPGSGEQYFGPGTRLTVT.

This clone was seen just once. V is TRBV19 and J is TRBJ2-1; D perhaps matches TRBD1 (5 bases). The V gene's germline CDR1 is LNHDA and CDR2 SQIVND (reference sequence). The CDR3 spans 15 residues. Trimming shortened V by 3 bases and J by 0 bases, and 9 bases separated the two germline ends. The CDR3 nucleotides read TGTGCCAGTAGTATGTTGCAGGGCTCCTACAATGAGCAGTTCTTC. This encodes CASSMLQGSYNEQFF.

Written as DNA, the CDR3 is TGTGCCAGCAGCTTCGGGACAGGGGTTGGATCACCCCTCCACTTT. Its protein product is CASSFGTGVGSPLHF. V gene TRBV11-2 combines with J gene TRBJ1-6, with 10 bases aligning to TRBD1. The CDR3 spans 15 residues. Germline values: CDR1 SGHAT, CDR2 FQNNGV. The J segment lost 10 bases and the V segment lost 3 bases, leaving 6 bases of the junction unmatched.